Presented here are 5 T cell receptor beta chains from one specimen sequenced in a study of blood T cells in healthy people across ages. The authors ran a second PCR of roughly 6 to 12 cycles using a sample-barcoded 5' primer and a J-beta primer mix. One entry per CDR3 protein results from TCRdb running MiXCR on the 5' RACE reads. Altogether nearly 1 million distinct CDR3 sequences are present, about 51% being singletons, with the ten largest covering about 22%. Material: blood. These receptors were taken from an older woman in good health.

CDR3 sequence: CASGSDGPEQFF. CDR3 DNA sequence: TGTGCCAGCGGCTCGGACGGGCCTGAGCAGTTCTTC. The chain is built from TRBV7-9 and TRBJ2-1; no firm D call. Germline assignment: CDR1 SEHNR and CDR2 FQNEAQ (reference sequence). V was pared by 8 bases and J by 9 bases, with 14 bases between. The CDR3 covers 12 residues.

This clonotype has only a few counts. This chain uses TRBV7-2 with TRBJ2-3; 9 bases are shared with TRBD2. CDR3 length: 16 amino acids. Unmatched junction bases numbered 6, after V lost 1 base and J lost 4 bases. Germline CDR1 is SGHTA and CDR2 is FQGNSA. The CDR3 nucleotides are TGTGCCAGCAGCTTAGGTCCTAGCGGGACCTCAGATACGCAGTATTTT. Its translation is CASSLGPSGTSDTQYF.

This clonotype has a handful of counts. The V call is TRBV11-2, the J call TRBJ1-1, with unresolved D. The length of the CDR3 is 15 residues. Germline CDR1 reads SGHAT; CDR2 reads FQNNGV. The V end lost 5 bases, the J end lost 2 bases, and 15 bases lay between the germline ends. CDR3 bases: TGTGCCAGCAGCGGAAGATCAACTCCTAACACTGAAGCTTTCTTT. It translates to CASSGRSTPNTEAFF.

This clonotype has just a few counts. CDR3 nucleotides: TGTGCCAGCAGTTTTCCCCGGGACAGGGGCCACGAGCAGTACTTC. Amino acids: CASSFPRDRGHEQYF. The chain uses TRBV28 and TRBJ2-5, with TRBD1 identical over 10 bases. The better agreement between TRBJ2-7 and the DNA end casts doubt on the J call. Germline loops: CDR1 MDHEN, CDR2 SYDVKM. This CDR3 has 15 residues.

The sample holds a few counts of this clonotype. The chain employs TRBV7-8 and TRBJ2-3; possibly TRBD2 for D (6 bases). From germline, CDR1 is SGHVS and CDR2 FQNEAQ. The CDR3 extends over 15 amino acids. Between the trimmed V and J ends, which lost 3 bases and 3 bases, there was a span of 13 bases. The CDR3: CASSFGGMTTDTQYF. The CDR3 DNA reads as TGTGCCAGCAGCTTTGGCGGGATGACGACAGATACGCAGTATTTT. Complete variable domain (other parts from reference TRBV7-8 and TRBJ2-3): GAGVSQSPRYKVAKRGQDVALRCDPISGHVSLFWYQQALGQGPEFLTYFQNEAQLDKSGLPSDRFFAERPEGSVSTLKIQRTQQEDSAVYLCASSFGGMTTDTQYFGPGTRLTVL.